Presented here are 20 T cell receptor beta chains from one specimen sequenced in a study of long-term antiretroviral therapy in people with HIV. Researchers report immunoSEQ v3.0 was run at survey level. Repertoires were generated with immunoSEQ multiplex PCR, while TCRdb's copy carries only in-frame clones and drops some. This table holds tens of thousands of clones, roughly 86% found once. The input for sequencing was unsorted PBMCs, taken 0.1 years before starting antiretroviral therapy. The receptors were gathered from a woman between 50 and 59 years old with HIV.

V usage is TRBV19 and J usage is TRBJ1-6; D not certain. In germline, CDR1 is LNHDA, CDR2 SQIVND (reference sequence). CDR3 length equals 12 residues. V lost 4 bases and J 14 bases, leaving 12 bases between the germline ends. CDR3 in amino acids: CASSTFLRTLHF. The CDR3 DNA sequence: TGTGCCAGTAGTACCTTCTTGAGAACCCTCCACTTT.

The CDR3: CASTSPGQTNYGYTF. The DNA of the CDR3 is TGTGCCAGTACTTCGCCGGGACAAACGAACTATGGCTACACCTTC. The chain is built from TRBV19 and TRBJ1-2; a possible D gene is TRBD1 (6 bases). Trimming removed 7 bases at V and 2 bases at J, with 17 bases between. This CDR3 comprises 15 residues. Germline V gene lookup returns CDR1 LNHDA and CDR2 SQIVND (reference sequence). Using reference TRBV19 and TRBJ1-2 for the parts outside the CDR3, the full variable domain is DGGITQSPKYLFRKEGQNVTLSCEQNLNHDAMYWYRQDPGQGLRLIYYSQIVNDFQKGDIAEGYSVSREKKESFPLTVTSAQKNPTAFYLCASTSPGQTNYGYTFGSGTRLTVV.

V is TRBV30 and J is TRBJ1-1; D is perhaps TRBD1 (6 bases). This CDR3 region has 13 residues. Germline CDR1 GTSNPN, CDR2 SVGIG (reference sequence). With 0 bases removed from V and 8 bases from J, the gap between germline ends came to 13 bases. The DNA for the CDR3 is TGTGCCTGGAGTGTACTCCGGCAGGGGGAAGCTTTCTTT. It yields the protein CAWSVLRQGEAFF.

The chain links TRBV7-9 to TRBJ2-5; 14 nucleotides match TRBD2. The CDR3 is 17 amino acids. The V segment lost 5 bases and the J segment 3 bases; nucleotides outside the gene matches: 8. In germline, CDR1 is SEHNR, CDR2 FQNEAQ (reference sequence). The CDR3 coding sequence is TGTGCCAGCAGCCCGACTAGCGGGGGGGCCCGAGAAGAGACCCAGTACTTC. Protein product: CASSPTSGGAREETQYF.

A few counts support this clone. The V gene is TRBV7-2, the J gene TRBJ2-3, with D tentatively TRBD2 (5 bases). This CDR3 has 12 residues. Trimming stripped 3 bases from V and 5 bases from J, with 6 bases between. Germline assignment: CDR1 SGHTA and CDR2 FQGNSA. The CDR3 nucleotides read TGTGCCAGCAGCTTTGGGAGAGATACGCAGTATTTT. Translating gives CASSFGRDTQYF.

V usage is TRBV6-5 and J usage is TRBJ2-1; the D is unclear. Deletions cut 5 bases from V and 9 bases from J, with 17 bases between. This CDR3 has 14 residues. Germline assignment: CDR1 MNHEY and CDR2 SVGAGI. CDR3 region: CASSNNLRWSEQFF. CDR3 bases: TGTGCCAGCAGTAACAATTTAAGGTGGAGTGAGCAGTTCTTC.

This sequence joins TRBV25-1 and TRBJ1-4; D is unresolved. V lost 0 bases, J lost 3 bases, and 5 bases lay in between. Germline values: CDR1 MGHDK, CDR2 SYGVNS. The length of the CDR3 is 14 residues. The CDR3 region has the DNA TGTGCCAGCAGTGAATATAAACCTAATGAAAAACTGTTTTTT. It yields the protein CASSEYKPNEKLFF.

This sequence joins TRBV5-6 and TRBJ2-5; 7 bases map to TRBD2. Trimming removed 5 bases from V and 2 bases from J; junction bases left unmatched: 6. The germline gives CDR1 SGHDT, CDR2 YYEEEE. The CDR3 loop spans 14 amino acids. The CDR3 sequence: CASRERGTQETQYF. The CDR3 DNA is TGTGCCAGCAGGGAGCGGGGAACTCAAGAGACCCAGTACTTC.

The chain is built from TRBV23-1 and TRBJ1-4; D is uncertain. TRBV23-1 belongs to the ORF category, with a function that is uncertain. Trimming removed 8 bases at V and 10 bases at J, with 26 bases between. The CDR3 consists of 16 residues. CDR3 nucleotide sequence: TGCGCCAGCGCGTCAAATAGTAGCGTCTTAATAGGAAAACTGTTTTTT. Translating it yields CASASNSSVLIGKLFF.

The J gene is TRBJ2-3, the V gene TRBV6-5; D may be TRBD1 or TRBD2 (5 bases each). CDR3 length: 14 amino acids. Germline values: CDR1 MNHEY, CDR2 SVGAGI. V was shortened by 4 bases and J by 8 bases, with 16 bases between the two germline ends. The CDR3 loop is CASSLGFGGVTQYF. CDR3 nucleotide sequence: TGTGCCAGCAGTTTAGGGTTTGGGGGAGTTACGCAGTATTTT.

V is TRBV5-1 and J is TRBJ2-5; D may be TRBD2 (6 bases). V was shortened by 4 bases and J by 6 bases, with 19 bases between the two germline ends. The germline V gene has CDR1 SGHRS and CDR2 YFSETQ. CDR3 length: 15 amino acids. CDR3 nucleotide sequence: TGCGCCAGCAGCCTGGCGAGTGTGGCGGGGCAGACCCAGTACTTC. It translates to CASSLASVAGQTQYF.

This sequence joins TRBV11-2 and TRBJ2-7; D remains ambiguous. Trimming stripped 1 base from V and 0 bases from J, with 1 base between. This CDR3 has 12 residues. Per the germline V gene, CDR1 is SGHAT and CDR2 is FQNNGV. This CDR3 is CASSLGSYEQYF. The DNA of the CDR3 is TGTGCCAGCAGCTTAGGCTCCTACGAGCAGTACTTC.

The genes are TRBV6-1 and TRBJ1-3; the D is unclear. The germline V gene has CDR1 MNHNS and CDR2 SASEGT. Trimming cost V 8 bases and J 0 bases, with 5 bases left between them. This CDR3 is built from 12 residues. DNA of the CDR3: TGTGCCAGCGAGAGCTCTGGAAACACCATATATTTT. Translated, it gives CASESSGNTIYF.

The V and J genes are TRBV6-1 and TRBJ2-1; 13 nucleotides line up with TRBD2. The germline CDR1 and CDR2 sequences are MNHNS and SASEGT. V was pared by 1 base and J by 0 bases, with 3 bases of the junction left unmatched. This CDR3 is built from 18 residues. This CDR3 reads CASSEGGLAGSSYNEQFF. CDR3 in DNA: TGTGCCAGCAGTGAAGGGGGACTAGCGGGGAGCTCCTACAATGAGCAGTTCTTC.

This clone was seen only once. The V and J genes are TRBV9 and TRBJ1-1; D remains ambiguous. Germline values: CDR1 SGDLS, CDR2 YYNGEE. Deletions cut 0 bases from V and 3 bases from J, with 12 bases between. The CDR3 has 15 amino acids. Here the CDR3 reads CASSVDPRPDTEAFF. Here the CDR3 DNA reads TGTGCCAGCAGCGTAGACCCCCGTCCGGACACTGAAGCTTTCTTT.

The chain recombines TRBV7-2 with TRBJ2-7; D unclear. CDR1 is SGHTA, CDR2 FQGNSA, per germline. The CDR3 has 14 amino acids. Trimming pared 1 base from V and 2 bases from J, leaving 9 bases between. CDR3 protein: CASSLGSRTYEQYF. DNA for the CDR3: TGTGCCAGCAGCTTAGGCTCCAGGACCTACGAGCAGTACTTC. The full variable domain, its missing parts supplied by reference TRBV7-2 and TRBJ2-7, is GAGVSQSPSNKVTEKGKDVELRCDPISGHTALYWYRQSLGQGLEFLIYFQGNSAPDKSGLPSDRFSAERTGGSVSTLTIQRTQQEDSAVYLCASSLGSRTYEQYFGPGTRLTVT.

This rearrangement joins TRBV6-5 to TRBJ1-6; no firm D call. The CDR3 spans 15 residues. Germline-derived CDR1 and CDR2 are MNHEY and SVGAGI. V gave up 7 bases and J gave up 7 bases, with 17 bases separating them. DNA of the CDR3: TGTGCCAGCACGGTAGATAGCGCAGCGAATTCACCCCTCCACTTT. Its translation: CASTVDSAANSPLHF.

This clone was counted a few times. V is TRBV30 and J is TRBJ1-6, with D unresolved. V lost 5 bases and J lost 7, with 9 bases in between. This CDR3 spans 12 amino acids. CDR1 GTSNPN and CDR2 SVGIG come from the germline V gene (reference sequence). The CDR3 spells CAWREGNSPLHF. As DNA, the CDR3 is TGTGCCTGGCGAGAGGGCAATTCACCCCTCCACTTT. The full variable domain, with the rest looked up from reference TRBV30 and TRBJ1-6, is SQTIHQWPATLVQPVGSPLSLECTVEGTSNPNLYWYRQAAGRGLQLLFYSVGIGQISSEVPQNLSASRPQDRQFILSSKKLLLSDSGFYLCAWREGNSPLHFGNGTRLTVT.

V is TRBV10-1 and J is TRBJ1-1, with D possibly being TRBD1 (5 bases). V lost 8 bases and J 9 bases, leaving 19 bases between the germline ends. The CDR3 extends over 13 amino acids. Germline V CDR1 and CDR2: WNHNN, SYGVQD (reference sequence). For the CDR3, the DNA is TGCGCCAGCCTGATAGGGGTAGCTGGCAAAGCTTTCTTT. Its translation: CASLIGVAGKAFF.

The chain couples TRBV7-3 to TRBJ2-1, with 12 bases matching TRBD1. Germline V gene data show CDR1 as SGHTA and CDR2 as FQGTGA. This CDR3 contains 18 residues. Trimming removed 0 bases from V and 10 bases from J; junction bases left unmatched: 13. CDR3 sequence reads: CASSLTLGRGQGAGEQFF. CDR3 nucleotide sequence: TGTGCCAGCAGCTTAACGCTCGGTAGGGGACAGGGGGCTGGGGAGCAGTTCTTC.